The following is a T cell receptor (beta chain) sequence with its context. Antigen: not known. The length of the CDR3 is 14 residues. V lost 3 bases to trimming and J lost 6 bases; unmatched junction nucleotides: 4. Germline CDR1 reads GTSNPN; CDR2 reads SVGIG (reference sequence). Described time point: cycle 4 day 1 (C4D1), after about 6 weeks of nivolumab. The patients all showed relapse after autologous stem cell transplantation, while their brentuximab vedotin exposure varied. This specimen belongs to a study of PD-1 blockade in classical Hodgkin lymphoma. Points from the study as a whole: The CD4+ diversity rise by C4D1 was clearest in complete responders. Newly diagnosed patients were reported to start with lower TCR diversity than healthy donors.

Sequencing was performed with immunoSEQ multiplex PCR; in TCRdb, only in-frame clones are kept and a portion is missing. Seen here are about 89,000 clones, 90% observed once, and the top ten hold 2.9%. This rearrangement joins TRBV30 to TRBJ1-4; 10 nucleotides line up with TRBD1. This specimen consisted of peripheral blood mononuclear cells (PBMCs), obtained before the fourth cycle of nivolumab. This sequence originates from a human donor with classical Hodgkin lymphoma. CDR3 sequence reads: CAWRRGQGYEKLFF. CDR3 coding DNA: TGTGCCTGGAGGCGGGGACAGGGGTATGAAAAACTGTTTTTT.